This TCR beta chain was recovered during a study of T cell clonality in common variable immunodeficiency. Study-wide findings and caveats: Compared with controls, CVID subjects had fewer shared TCRbeta clones.

This clone has a handful of counts. Its antigen remains unidentified. The read ends 3 residues before the CDR3 terminus; that terminus is restored from the germline J gene. The sample has other DNA sequences that encode this CDR3 too. Losses at the gene ends were 6 bases for V and 6 bases for J; bases not matched to a gene: 14. The CDR3 spans 16 residues. The germline V gene has CDR1 KGHSH and CDR2 LQKENI. Caucasian heritage predominated among both patients and controls. Control and CVID samples contributed equal amounts of genomic DNA. Sequencing used immunoSEQ multiplex PCR; TCRdb keeps in-frame clones, though not all of them. The sample holds more than 35,000 clones, and no clone turns up only once.

The genes are TRBV18 and TRBJ2-3; 8 bases are shared with TRBD2. The specimen sequenced was peripheral blood mononuclear cells. The origin of this receptor is a person aged 18 to 70 in good health. The chain's CDR3 is CASSLSTGGAADTQYF. The part of the CDR3 DNA that was read is TGTGCCAGCTCCCTCTCGACGGGGGGGGCCGCCGATACG.